This T cell receptor (beta chain) was sequenced for a study of cytomegalovirus exposure and HLA in healthy donors. Concerning this clone: Its antigen is unknown.

V was clipped by 6 bases and J by 9 bases; unmatched bases: 16. Germline CDR1 reads SGHAT; CDR2 reads FQNNGV. The CDR3 sequence is 16 residues long. The PCR employed 60 Vbeta primers together with 13 Jbeta primers. The repertoire was sequenced with immunoSEQ multiplex PCR; TCRdb's copy has only in-frame clones and lacks some. The sample lists about 200,000 clones; approximately 86% were seen once. Whole-study findings and limits: Being indistinguishable, some V segments were excluded, TRBV6-2 and TRBV6-3 among them.

The specimen was PBMCs. The sequence derives from a woman between 25 and 40 years old in good health and CMV-seronegative. This chain uses TRBV11-2 with TRBJ2-1; 8 bases align to TRBD1. CDR3 in amino acids: CASRRRPGQGLGEQFF. As DNA, the CDR3 is TGTGCCAGCAGAAGGCGCCCTGGACAGGGATTGGGTGAGCAGTTCTTC.